The following is a T cell receptor (beta chain) sequence with its context. Its antigen is undetermined. The PCR employed 60 Vbeta primers together with 13 Jbeta primers. Only in-frame clones appear in the TCRdb table, and some are missing; sequencing was by immunoSEQ multiplex PCR. The profile shows approximately 170,000 clones, 80% to 90% of them singletons. The sample comes from a study of cytomegalovirus exposure and HLA in healthy donors. Unmatched junction bases numbered 4, after V lost 0 bases and J lost 0 bases. Per the germline V gene, CDR1 is MNHEY and CDR2 is SVGAGI. The CDR3 has 16 residues. Study-wide results and limits: In an earlier analysis, most TCR beta V segments were productive about 87% or about 30% of the time. An analysis that was carried out later associated 16,951 TCR beta sequences with HLA alleles at 0.05 false discovery rate.

The chain is built from TRBV6-5 and TRBJ1-1; 7 bases are shared with TRBD1. Sequenced sample: PBMCs. This sequence originates from a male donor in good health and CMV-seronegative. The CDR3 DNA follows: TGTGCCAGCAGTTACTCCCGGGACAGCCTGAACACTGAAGCTTTCTTT. Amino acids: CASSYSRDSLNTEAFF.